This T cell receptor beta chain comes out of a study of T cell responses to AZD1222 COVID-19 vaccine. The sample holds a few counts of this clone. Its specificity is unknown. Findings of the study overall: Two AZD1222 administrations were followed by greater Spike-specific TCR breadth and depth. Repertoires were collected only later (after the peak T cell response had occurred). Just a handful of people given AZD1222 tested seropositive at baseline.

CDR3 length: 12 residues. V dropped 6 bases and J dropped 3 bases, with 6 bases sitting between them. Assay: immunoSEQ multiplex PCR; the TCRdb copy retains only in-frame clones and omits some. The sample gives over 150,000 clones, about 85% of which show up once; less than 3.5% is in the top ten. This chain joins TRBV12-3 or TRBV12-4 and TRBJ1-5; D unclear. This receptor was identified in an adult in good health. Sequenced here: peripheral blood, sampled on day 0 of AZD1222 vaccination. The CDR3 region is CASRKDNQPQHF. CDR3 in DNA: TGTGCCAGCAGAAAAGACAATCAGCCCCAGCATTTT.